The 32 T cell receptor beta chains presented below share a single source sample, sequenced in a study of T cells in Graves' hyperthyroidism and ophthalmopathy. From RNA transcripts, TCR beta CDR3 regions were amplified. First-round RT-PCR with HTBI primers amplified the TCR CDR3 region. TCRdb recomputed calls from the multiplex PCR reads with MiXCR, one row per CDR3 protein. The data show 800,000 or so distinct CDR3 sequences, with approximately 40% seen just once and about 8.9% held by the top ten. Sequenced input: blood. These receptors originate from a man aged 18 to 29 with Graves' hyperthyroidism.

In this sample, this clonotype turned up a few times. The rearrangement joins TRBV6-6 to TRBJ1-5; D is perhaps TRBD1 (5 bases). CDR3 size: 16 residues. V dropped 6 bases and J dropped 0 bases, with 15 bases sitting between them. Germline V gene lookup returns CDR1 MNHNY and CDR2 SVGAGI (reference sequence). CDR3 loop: CASSHGQGYSNQPQHF. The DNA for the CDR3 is TGTGCCAGCAGCCATGGGCAGGGCTATAGCAATCAGCCCCAGCATTTT.

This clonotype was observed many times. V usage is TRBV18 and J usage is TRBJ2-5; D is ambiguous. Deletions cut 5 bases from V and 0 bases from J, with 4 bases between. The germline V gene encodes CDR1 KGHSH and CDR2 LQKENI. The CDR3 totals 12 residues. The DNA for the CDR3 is TGTGCCAGCTCAACGGACCAAGAGACCCAGTACTTC. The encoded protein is CASSTDQETQYF.

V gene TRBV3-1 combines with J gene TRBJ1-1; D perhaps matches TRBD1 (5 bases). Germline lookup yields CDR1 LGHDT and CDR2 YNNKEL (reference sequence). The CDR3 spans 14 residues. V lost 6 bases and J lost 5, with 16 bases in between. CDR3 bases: TGTGCCAGCAGTTACCCAGGGAGAGGGACTGAAGCTTTCTTT. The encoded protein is CASSYPGRGTEAFF.

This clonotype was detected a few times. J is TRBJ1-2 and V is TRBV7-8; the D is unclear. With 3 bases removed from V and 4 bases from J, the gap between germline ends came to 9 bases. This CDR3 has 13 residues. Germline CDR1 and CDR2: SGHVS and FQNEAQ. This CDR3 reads CASSFGISYGYTF. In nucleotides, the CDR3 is TGTGCCAGCAGCTTCGGGATCTCCTATGGCTACACCTTC.

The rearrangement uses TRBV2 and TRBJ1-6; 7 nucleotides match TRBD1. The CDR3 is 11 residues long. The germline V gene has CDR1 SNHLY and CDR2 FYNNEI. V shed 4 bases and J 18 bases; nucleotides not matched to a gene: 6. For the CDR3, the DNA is TGTGCCAGCAGTGTCGGACAGGCATACCACTTT. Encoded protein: CASSVGQAYHF.

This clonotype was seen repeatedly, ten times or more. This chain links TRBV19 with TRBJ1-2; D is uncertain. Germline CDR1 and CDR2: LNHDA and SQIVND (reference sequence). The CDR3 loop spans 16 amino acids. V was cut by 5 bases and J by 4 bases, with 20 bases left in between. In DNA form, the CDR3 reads TGTGCCAGTAGTGATGACTTTGCTGCCTTGGCCTATGGCTACACCTTC. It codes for CASSDDFAALAYGYTF.

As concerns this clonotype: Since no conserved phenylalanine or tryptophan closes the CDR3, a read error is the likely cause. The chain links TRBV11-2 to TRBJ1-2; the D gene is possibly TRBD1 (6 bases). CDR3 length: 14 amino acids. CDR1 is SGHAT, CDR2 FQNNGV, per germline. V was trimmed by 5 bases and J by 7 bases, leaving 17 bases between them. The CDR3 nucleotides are TGTGCCAGCAGCCAAGGGACACCCGATCTTGGCTACACCCTC. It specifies CASSQGTPDLGYTL.

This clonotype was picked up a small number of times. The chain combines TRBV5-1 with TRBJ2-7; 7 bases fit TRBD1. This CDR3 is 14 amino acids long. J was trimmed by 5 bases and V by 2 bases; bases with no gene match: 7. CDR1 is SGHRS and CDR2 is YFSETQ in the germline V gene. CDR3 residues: CASSFAGTVNEQYF. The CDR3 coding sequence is TGCGCCAGCAGCTTCGCCGGGACAGTAAACGAGCAGTACTTC.

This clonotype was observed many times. The CDR3, as DNA: TGTGCCACCAGCTCAGAGTTAGATCCAGCAGCTTCGTATGGCTACACCTTC. It yields the protein CATSSELDPAASYGYTF. The V call is TRBV15, the J call TRBJ1-2; the D is unclear. The V and J ends lost 5 bases and 5 bases respectively, with 24 bases between them. CDR3 size: 17 residues. CDR1 and CDR2 from the germline V gene are LNHNV and YYDKDF (reference sequence).

The CDR3 spells CASIPTPQETQYF. In DNA form, the CDR3 reads TGTGCCAGCATCCCCACGCCCCAAGAGACCCAGTACTTC. The V call is TRBV2, the J call TRBJ2-5; D is ambiguous. The V and J ends lost 7 bases and 1 base respectively, with 10 bases between them. CDR1 and CDR2 (germline): SNHLY, FYNNEI. The CDR3 has 13 residues.

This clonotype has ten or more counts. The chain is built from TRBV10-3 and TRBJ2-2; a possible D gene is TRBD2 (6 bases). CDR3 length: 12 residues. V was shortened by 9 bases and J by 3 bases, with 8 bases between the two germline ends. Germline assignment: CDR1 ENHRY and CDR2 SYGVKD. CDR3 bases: TGTGCCATGGGACTGTACACCGGGGAGCTGTTTTTT. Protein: CAMGLYTGELFF.

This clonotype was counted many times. CDR3 coding DNA: TGTGCCACCAGTGATTCCCGGGGTAGCGCCACAGATACGCAGTATTTT. Encoded protein: CATSDSRGSATDTQYF. This chain joins TRBV24-1 and TRBJ2-3; the D gene is possibly TRBD2 (5 bases). This CDR3 has 16 amino acids. Between the trimmed V and J ends, which lost 2 bases and 2 bases, there was a span of 13 bases. In germline, CDR1 is KGHDR, CDR2 SFDVKD.

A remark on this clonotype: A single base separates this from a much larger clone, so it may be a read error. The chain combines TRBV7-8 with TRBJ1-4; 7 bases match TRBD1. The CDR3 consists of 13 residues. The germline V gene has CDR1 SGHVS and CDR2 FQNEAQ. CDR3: CGSSSSGGEKLFF. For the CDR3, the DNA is TGTGGCAGCAGCTCGTCAGGGGGTGAAAAACTGTTTTTT.

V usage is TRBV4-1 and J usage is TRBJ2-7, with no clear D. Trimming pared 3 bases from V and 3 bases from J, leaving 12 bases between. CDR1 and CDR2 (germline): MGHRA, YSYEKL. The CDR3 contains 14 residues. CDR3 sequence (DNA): TGCGCCAGCAGCCAGGGCTCAGTGAGCTACGAGCAGTACTTC. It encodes CASSQGSVSYEQYF.

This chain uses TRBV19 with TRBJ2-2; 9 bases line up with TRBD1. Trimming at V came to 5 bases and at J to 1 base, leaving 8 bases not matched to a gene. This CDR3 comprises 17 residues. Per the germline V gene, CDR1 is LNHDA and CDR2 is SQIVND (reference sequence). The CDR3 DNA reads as TGTGCCAGTAGTCCCGTCAGGGACAGGGTGAACACCGGGGAGCTGTTTTTT. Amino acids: CASSPVRDRVNTGELFF.

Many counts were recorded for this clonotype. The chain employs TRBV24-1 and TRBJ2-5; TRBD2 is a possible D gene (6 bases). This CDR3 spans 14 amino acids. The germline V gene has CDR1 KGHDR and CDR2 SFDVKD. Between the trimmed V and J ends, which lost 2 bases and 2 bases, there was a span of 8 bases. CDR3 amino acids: CATSDSGGQETQYF. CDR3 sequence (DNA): TGTGCCACCAGTGATTCCGGGGGTCAAGAGACCCAGTACTTC.

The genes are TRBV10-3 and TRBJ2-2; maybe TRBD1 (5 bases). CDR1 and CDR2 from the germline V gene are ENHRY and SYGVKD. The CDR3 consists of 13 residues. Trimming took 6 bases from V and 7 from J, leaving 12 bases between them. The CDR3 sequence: CAIRPPRGGELFF. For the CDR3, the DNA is TGTGCCATCAGGCCCCCTAGGGGCGGGGAGCTGTTTTTT.

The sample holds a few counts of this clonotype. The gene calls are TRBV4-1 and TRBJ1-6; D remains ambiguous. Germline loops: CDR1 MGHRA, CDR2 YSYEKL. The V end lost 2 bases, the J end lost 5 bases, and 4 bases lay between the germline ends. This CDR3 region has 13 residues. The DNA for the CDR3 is TGCGCCAGCAGCCAACCCGATAATTCACCCCTCCACTTT. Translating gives CASSQPDNSPLHF.

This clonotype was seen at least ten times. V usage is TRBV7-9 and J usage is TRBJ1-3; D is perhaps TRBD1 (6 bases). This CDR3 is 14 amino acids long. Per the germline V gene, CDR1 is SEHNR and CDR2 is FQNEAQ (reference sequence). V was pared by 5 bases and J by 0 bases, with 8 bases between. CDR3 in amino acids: CASSGGASGNTIYF. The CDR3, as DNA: TGTGCCAGCAGCGGGGGGGCCTCTGGAAACACCATATATTTT.

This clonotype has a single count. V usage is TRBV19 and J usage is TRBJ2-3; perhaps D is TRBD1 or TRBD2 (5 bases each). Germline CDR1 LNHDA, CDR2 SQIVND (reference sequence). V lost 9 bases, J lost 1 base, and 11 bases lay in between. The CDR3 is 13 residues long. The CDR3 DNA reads TGTGCCAGCCGGGACCCTCGCACAGATACGCAGTATTTT. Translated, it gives CASRDPRTDTQYF.

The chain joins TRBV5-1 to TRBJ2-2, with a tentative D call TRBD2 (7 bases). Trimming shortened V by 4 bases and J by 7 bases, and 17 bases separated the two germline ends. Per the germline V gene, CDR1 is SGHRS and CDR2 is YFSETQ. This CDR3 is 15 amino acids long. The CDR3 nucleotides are TGCGCCAGCAGCCCCTTGGGGGGGCGAGGCGGGGAGCTGTTTTTT. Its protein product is CASSPLGGRGGELFF.

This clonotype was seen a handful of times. The CDR3 DNA is TGTGCCAGTAGGGCTGGGACAGTATTAATGAACACTGAAGCTTTCTTT. Its translation: CASRAGTVLMNTEAFF. J is TRBJ1-1 and V is TRBV19; 7 bases match TRBD1. V gave up 6 bases and J gave up 0 bases; unmatched junction bases: 10. Germline values: CDR1 LNHDA, CDR2 SQIVND (reference sequence). The CDR3 extends over 16 amino acids.

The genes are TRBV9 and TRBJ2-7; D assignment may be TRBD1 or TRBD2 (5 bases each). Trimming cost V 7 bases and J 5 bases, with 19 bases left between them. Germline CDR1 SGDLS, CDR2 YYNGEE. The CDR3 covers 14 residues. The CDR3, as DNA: TGTGCCAGCTCCCCACACGGGGCGTTCAACGAGCAGTACTTC. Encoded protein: CASSPHGAFNEQYF.

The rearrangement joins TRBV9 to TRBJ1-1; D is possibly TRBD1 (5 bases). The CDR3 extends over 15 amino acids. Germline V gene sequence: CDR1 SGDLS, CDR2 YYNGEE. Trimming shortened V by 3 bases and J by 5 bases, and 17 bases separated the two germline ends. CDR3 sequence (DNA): TGTGCCAGCAGCGGGGACGACCCGATGGGGACTGAAGCTTTCTTT. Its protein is CASSGDDPMGTEAFF.

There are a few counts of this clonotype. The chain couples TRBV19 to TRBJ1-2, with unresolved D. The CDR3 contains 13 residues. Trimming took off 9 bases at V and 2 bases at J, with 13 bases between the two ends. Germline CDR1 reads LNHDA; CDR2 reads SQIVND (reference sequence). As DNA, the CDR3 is TGTGCCAGCTCACCAGTAGTGAACTATGGCTACACCTTC. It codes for CASSPVVNYGYTF.

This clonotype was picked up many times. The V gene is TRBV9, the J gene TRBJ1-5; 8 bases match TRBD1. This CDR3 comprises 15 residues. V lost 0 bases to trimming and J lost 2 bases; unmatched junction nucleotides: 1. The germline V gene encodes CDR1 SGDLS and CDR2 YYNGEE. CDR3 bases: TGTGCCAGCAGCGTAGGGGGACAGGGCAATCAGCCCCAGCATTTT. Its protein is CASSVGGQGNQPQHF.

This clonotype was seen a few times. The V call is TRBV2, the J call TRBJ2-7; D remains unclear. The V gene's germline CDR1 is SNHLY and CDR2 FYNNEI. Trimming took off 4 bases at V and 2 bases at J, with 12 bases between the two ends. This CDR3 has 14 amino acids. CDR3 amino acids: CASSVARIPYEQYF. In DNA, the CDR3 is TGTGCCAGCAGTGTTGCGCGGATCCCCTACGAGCAGTACTTC.

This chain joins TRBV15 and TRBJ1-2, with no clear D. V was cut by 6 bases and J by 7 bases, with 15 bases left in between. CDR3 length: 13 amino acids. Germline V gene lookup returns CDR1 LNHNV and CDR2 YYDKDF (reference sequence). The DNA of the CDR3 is TGTGCCACCAGAGCATCCCTCTCCGGTGGCTACACCTTC. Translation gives CATRASLSGGYTF.

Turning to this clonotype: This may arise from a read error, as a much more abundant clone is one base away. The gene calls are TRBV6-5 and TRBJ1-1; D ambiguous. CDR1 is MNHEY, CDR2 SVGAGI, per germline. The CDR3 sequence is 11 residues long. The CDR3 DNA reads TGTGCCAGCAGCATGAACACTGAAGTTTTCTTT. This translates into CASSMNTEVFF.

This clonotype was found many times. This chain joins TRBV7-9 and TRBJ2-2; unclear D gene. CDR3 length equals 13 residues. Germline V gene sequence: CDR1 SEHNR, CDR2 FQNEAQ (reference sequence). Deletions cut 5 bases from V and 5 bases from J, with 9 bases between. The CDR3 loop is CASSPLGTGELFF. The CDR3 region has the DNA TGTGCCAGCAGCCCCCTGGGGACCGGGGAGCTGTTTTTT.

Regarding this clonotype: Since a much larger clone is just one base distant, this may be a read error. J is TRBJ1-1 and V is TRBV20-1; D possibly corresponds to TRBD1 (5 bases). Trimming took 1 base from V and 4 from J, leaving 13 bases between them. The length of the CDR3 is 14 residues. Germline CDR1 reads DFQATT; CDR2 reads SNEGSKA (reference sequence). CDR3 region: CSARGRLRVTEAFF. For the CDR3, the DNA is TGCAGTGCTAGAGGCCGACTCAGGGTCACTGAAGCTTTCTTT.

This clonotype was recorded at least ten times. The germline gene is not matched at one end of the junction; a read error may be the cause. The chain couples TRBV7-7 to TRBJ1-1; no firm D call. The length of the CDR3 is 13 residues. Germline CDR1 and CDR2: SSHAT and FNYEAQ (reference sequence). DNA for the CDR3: TGTGCTAGCAGCCAAACGTCGGGCACTGAAGCTTTCTTT. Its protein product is CASSQTSGTEAFF.